This entry features one T cell receptor beta chain sequence. Its antigen is undetermined. The data belong to a study of CD8 T cells in ankylosing spondylitis. Study-level findings and limits: Disease-linked clones proved CD8+ and comparatively uncommon in peripheral blood. Significant enrichment of disease-linked clones was reportedly seen in matched ankylosing spondylitis synovial fluid. Ankylosing spondylitis blood appeared to carry a characteristic TCR beta motif of several highly homologous variants.

It was by quantitative 5'-RACE with molecular barcodes that TCR beta libraries were made. MiXCR was run by TCRdb on the 5' RACE reads, yielding one entry per CDR3 protein. The sample has 150,000 to 200,000 distinct CDR3 sequences; around a third are singletons. Germline V CDR1 and CDR2: SGDLS, YYNGEE. The V gene lost 0 bases and the J gene lost 7 bases, with 10 bases spanning the gap. The CDR3 loop spans 14 amino acids. The chain recombines TRBV9 with TRBJ2-2; D is unclear. Sequencing used synovial fluid, either unsorted or a sorted T cell fraction (not recorded which). This clonotype originated in a male donor with ankylosing spondylitis. For the CDR3, the DNA is TGTGCCAGCAGCGTAGACCCCTCTATCGGGGAGCTGTTTTTT. Translating gives CASSVDPSIGELFF.